This is a list of T cell receptor beta chains from one sample in a study of OX40 agonist ivuxolimab in advanced cancers. Data came from immunoSEQ multiplex PCR; TCRdb stores just in-frame clones and leaves some out. This table holds about 62,000 clones, 88% found once. This sample comprised CD4+ or CD8+ T cells sorted from blood, obtained in a trial of the OX40 agonist ivuxolimab. All receptors come from an adult with an advanced solid tumor such as melanoma, head and neck, liver or kidney cancer. CDR3s include the opening cysteine and the closing phenylalanine or tryptophan. Each record gives: V gene, J gene, CDR3 protein.

>TRBV4-2|TRBJ1-1
CASSQDWGSGVTEAFF
>TRBV7-9|TRBJ2-3
CASSFPGASTDTQYF
>TRBV5-1|TRBJ1-1
CASSSLPVSTEAFF
>TRBV28|TRBJ2-1
CASSFNRGSSYNEQFF
>TRBV18|TRBJ2-7
CASAKGPGTGGRYEQYF
>TRBV9|TRBJ2-2
CASSVPNGTANLGDGELFF
>TRBV13|TRBJ2-7
CASSPWTDSYEQYF
>TRBV4-1|TRBJ1-1
CASSLDRNTEAFF
>TRBV6-5|TRBJ1-5
CASSRGAYQPQHF
>TRBV7-2|TRBJ2-7
CASSLDLEQYF
>TRBV6-5|TRBJ2-7
CASSSGHGYEQYF
>TRBV7-2|TRBJ2-6
CASSRDRVGAGANVLTF
>TRBV5-1|TRBJ2-3
CASSLSTTSGRDTDTQYF
>TRBV19|TRBJ2-3
CASGGGRRAHTQYF
>TRBV2|TRBJ2-1
CASSFRTGTNEQFF
>TRBV28|TRBJ2-7
CASMSPPAGSYEQYF
>TRBV6-6|TRBJ1-5
CASSDNQPQHF
>TRBV7-2|TRBJ2-7
CASSRGQGATYEQYF
>TRBV7-9|TRBJ2-5
CASSSTSTGETQYF
>TRBV4-1|TRBJ2-7
CASSQGLAGAGRNYEQYF
>TRBV27|TRBJ2-1
CASSLIQGMGGGWNEQFF
>TRBV6-1|TRBJ1-4
CASSEGGFGKLFF
>TRBV2|TRBJ2-4
CASSERVAGGNKNIQYF
>TRBV7-9|TRBJ2-2
CASSLTPVLPGELFF
>TRBV2|TRBJ2-7
CASSERYSEQYF
>TRBV10-1|TRBJ1-1
CASSDLIEPGENTEAFF
>TRBV19|TRBJ2-5
CASSRQGVRETQYF
>TRBV10-3|TRBJ2-1
CAISLSGETNEQFF
>TRBV7-6|-
CASSPNVGVSGEQYF
>TRBV27|TRBJ2-3
CASGLDGRLTDTQYF
>TRBV15|TRBJ1-1
CATSTRVPTEAFF
>TRBV6-5|TRBJ2-2
CASKTGGHTGELFF
>TRBV7-9|TRBJ2-1
CASSLPPRLAGGLNKQFF
>TRBV5-1|TRBJ2-7
CASSLRLAGPSSYEQYF
>TRBV10-1|TRBJ2-7
CASSKGQGVDEQYF
>TRBV10-3|TRBJ1-5
CAISELQGNQPQHF
>TRBV7-3|TRBJ1-2
CASSPETGGAYGYTF
>TRBV18|TRBJ2-5
CASSPPIGQETQYF
>TRBV7-9|TRBJ2-5
CASSLGTAKETQYF
>TRBV28|TRBJ2-1
CASTLPSGIRAGEQFF
>TRBV5-4|TRBJ1-2
CASSRGTVNYGYTF
>TRBV7-9|TRBJ2-7
CASSSSAGGRVSEQYF
>TRBV2|TRBJ2-1
CASSETVNEQFF
>TRBV7-2|TRBJ2-7
CASRRTSGVYEQYF
>TRBV10-2|TRBJ2-5
CASGSETQYF
>TRBV7-2|TRBJ1-2
CASSETGFYGYTF
>TRBV10-2|TRBJ2-7
CASSDWTGSDEQYF
>TRBV25-1|TRBJ1-6
CASTKTGKRDSPLHF
>TRBV7-2|TRBJ2-5
CASSPQIQETQYF
>TRBV28|TRBJ2-6
CASSGRAPSGANVLTF
>TRBV5-4|TRBJ2-3
CASSLGLAGGTQYF
>TRBV19|TRBJ2-1
CASSPWTSGRANEQFF
>TRBV2|TRBJ2-1
CASSESQRESNEQFF
>TRBV6-6|TRBJ1-5
CASSYSDNNQPQHF